This TCR beta chain was captured in a study of blood T cell repertoires in COVID-19. Study-level information: The samples span acute and convalescent COVID-19 from the United States, Italy and Spain. Sources were T cells, B-cell-depleted T cells, or PBMCs; the material itself was cDNA or gDNA.

TCRdb keeps only in-frame clones here, not all; method: immunoSEQ multiplex PCR. This sample has tens of thousands of clones, with roughly 80% found just once. This clone has just a few counts. This TCR was recovered from a human donor in a cohort sampled during active or convalescent COVID-19. Sequencing used peripheral blood.

The chain's CDR3 is CASSLGAGPNYGYTF. Written as DNA, the CDR3 is TGTGCCAGCAGCTTAGGAGCGGGCCCTAACTATGGCTACACCTTC. This chain joins TRBV11-2 and TRBJ1-2; no clear D. CDR1 and CDR2 (germline): SGHAT, FQNNGV. CDR3 size: 15 residues. V lost 1 base to trimming and J lost 0 bases, with 9 bases between them.